This T cell receptor beta chain was documented in a study of T-cell reconstitution after alpha-beta-depleted transplantation in children. Unique molecular identifiers were built into the TCRbeta library. TCRdb processed the PCR reads anew with MiXCR; each CDR3 protein has one entry. The repertoire consists of about 580,000 distinct CDR3 sequences, with 23% occurring once and the leading ten covering roughly 15%. This clonotype was counted a few times. This CDR3 region has 14 residues. V lost 4 bases to trimming and J lost 9 bases; unmatched junction nucleotides: 10. Germline-derived CDR1 and CDR2 are SGHRS and YFSETQ.

The material was PBMCs, mostly from graft donor cells, obtained 360 days after TCRalphabeta/CD19-depleted stem cell transplant. The receptor was derived from a boy under two years old who had a stem cell transplant for acute myeloid leukemia, so the T cells may come from the graft donor. This chain links TRBV5-1 with TRBJ2-1; 7 nucleotides align to TRBD2. CDR3 protein: CASSGGGRASEQFF. In DNA, the CDR3 is TGCGCCAGCAGCGGGGGGGGGAGAGCCAGTGAGCAGTTCTTC.